The 25 T cell receptor beta chains given below trace back to one sample, sequenced in a study of blood T cell repertoires in COVID-19. Profiling relied on immunoSEQ multiplex PCR, and the TCRdb table lists in-frame clones only, not all of them. The sample consists of under 200,000 clones, about 86% of them appearing once. Input material: peripheral blood. All receptors derive from a man between 18 and 35 years old with acute or convalescent COVID-19.

This chain joins TRBV7-2 and TRBJ1-1; no clear D. Germline V lookup: CDR1 SGHTA, CDR2 FQGNSA. The CDR3 totals 14 residues. Deletions cut 4 bases from V and 0 bases from J, with 9 bases between. The CDR3 bases are TGTGCCAGCAGCTCGGGGTATATGAACACTGAAGCTTTCTTT. Protein sequence: CASSSGYMNTEAFF. The entire variable domain, with the rest obtained from reference TRBV7-2 and TRBJ1-1, is as follows: GAGVSQSPSNKVTEKGKDVELRCDPISGHTALYWYRQSLGQGLEFLIYFQGNSAPDKSGLPSDRFSAERTGGSVSTLTIQRTQQEDSAVYLCASSSGYMNTEAFFGQGTRLTVV.

DNA for the CDR3: TGTGCCAGCAGTCAAGGGACAGGGCCTAACTATGGCTACACCTTC. Amino acid sequence: CASSQGTGPNYGYTF. The chain carries TRBV19 and TRBJ1-2; 9 bases align to TRBD1. CDR3 size: 15 residues. Germline CDR1 LNHDA, CDR2 SQIVND (reference sequence). V dropped 9 bases and J dropped 0; count of bases not matched to a gene: 8.

This clone was seen only once. The rearrangement uses TRBV27 and TRBJ2-5; D is perhaps TRBD2 (6 bases). The CDR3 has 15 amino acids. The germline V gene encodes CDR1 MNHEY and CDR2 SMNVEV (reference sequence). Between the trimmed V and J ends, which lost 0 bases and 5 bases, there was a span of 13 bases. The CDR3 protein is CASSLSAAAGETQYF. The DNA for the CDR3 is TGTGCCAGCAGTTTATCGGCGGCCGCGGGGGAGACCCAGTACTTC.

The CDR3 DNA is TGTGCCAGCAGCCGATGGGACAGGGAAAGGGAAAAACTGTTTTTT. Protein: CASSRWDREREKLFF. The chain recombines TRBV3-1 (or the pseudogene TRBV3-2) with TRBJ1-4; 9 positions match TRBD1. The CDR3 is 15 residues long. V shed 4 bases, J shed 8 bases, and the junction held 8 bases outside the gene matches. The germline V gene encodes CDR1 LGHDT and CDR2 YNNKEL (reference sequence).

The J gene is TRBJ2-1, the V gene TRBV9, with TRBD2 as a possible D gene (5 bases). This CDR3 spans 12 amino acids. The ends were cut back, 3 bases at V and 10 bases at J, with 11 bases in the middle. Germline V gives CDR1 SGDLS, CDR2 YYNGEE. The CDR3 protein is CASSAGSGEQFF. Here the CDR3 DNA reads TGTGCCAGCAGCGCCGGGTCGGGGGAGCAGTTCTTC.

The chain couples TRBV4-2 to TRBJ1-2; 7 bases agree with TRBD1. Trimming at V came to 4 bases and at J to 4 bases, leaving 9 bases not matched to a gene. The CDR3 runs to 15 residues. Germline values: CDR1 LGHNA, CDR2 YNFKEQ. The CDR3 DNA follows: TGTGCCAGCAGCCCCGACAGGGTCATAGGCTATGGCTACACCTTC. Amino acids: CASSPDRVIGYGYTF.

In DNA, the CDR3 is TGCGCCAGCAGCTTGGGTAGGGGGTTCTCCACAGATACGCAGTATTTT. Protein: CASSLGRGFSTDTQYF. J is TRBJ2-3 and V is TRBV5-1, with D possibly being TRBD1 (6 bases). V was trimmed by 0 bases and J by 2 bases, leaving 13 bases between them. Per the germline V gene, CDR1 is SGHRS and CDR2 is YFSETQ. This CDR3 region has 16 residues.

The chain combines TRBV6-9 with TRBJ1-5; the D gene is possibly TRBD1 (5 bases). The V and J ends lost 4 bases and 2 bases respectively, with 21 bases between them. The CDR3 covers 18 residues. Germline loops: CDR1 MNHGY, CDR2 SVAAGI. DNA for the CDR3: TGTGCCAGCAGTTGTTGTATCACGGGCAGGGTTGGCAATCAGCCCCAGCATTTT. Translated: CASSCCITGRVGNQPQHF.

The chain has TRBV18 and TRBJ1-1, with unresolved D. The germline V and J ends were trimmed by 4 bases and 0 bases, with 9 bases remaining between them. The CDR3 covers 14 residues. CDR1 KGHSH and CDR2 LQKENI come from the germline V gene. The CDR3 sequence is CASSRAEMNTEAFF. In nucleotides, the CDR3 is TGTGCCAGCTCACGGGCAGAGATGAACACTGAAGCTTTCTTT.

The V gene is TRBV7-9, the J gene TRBJ2-7, with D perhaps TRBD2 (6 bases). The CDR3 is 14 amino acids. Germline loops: CDR1 SEHNR, CDR2 FQNEAQ (reference sequence). Trimming removed 6 bases at V and 0 bases at J, with 12 bases between. The CDR3 loop is CASSSVGSSYEQYF. The CDR3 region has the DNA TGTGCCAGCAGTTCCGTCGGGAGCTCCTACGAGCAGTACTTC.

This CDR3 reads CASSQIDGDTQYF. CDR3 nucleotide sequence: TGTGCCAGCTCACAGATAGACGGGGATACGCAGTATTTT. The rearrangement uses TRBV18 and TRBJ2-3; D is unresolved. CDR3 length: 13 amino acids. In germline, CDR1 is KGHSH, CDR2 LQKENI. Trimming cost V 4 bases and J 6 bases, with 11 bases left between them.

This clone has only a few counts. The rearrangement links TRBV30 to TRBJ2-7; 10 nucleotides align to TRBD1. The CDR3 covers 14 residues. Germline values: CDR1 GTSNPN, CDR2 SVGIG (reference sequence). V was clipped by 3 bases and J by 0 bases; unmatched bases: 2. The DNA of the CDR3 is TGTGCCTGGAGAGGGACAGGGGCCTCCTACGAGCAGTACTTC. Protein: CAWRGTGASYEQYF.

In its sample, this clone was seen once. The chain joins TRBV4-2 to TRBJ2-5; possible D gene TRBD1, 5 bases. Germline values: CDR1 LGHNA, CDR2 YNFKEQ. This CDR3 is built from 14 residues. V gave up 2 bases and J gave up 1 base, with 8 bases separating them. CDR3 bases: TGTGCCAGCAGCCAACGAAGGGGCCAAGAGACCCAGTACTTC. Amino acids: CASSQRRGQETQYF.

This chain links TRBV13 with TRBJ2-3; D is perhaps TRBD2 (5 bases). Germline CDR1 PRHDT, CDR2 FYEKMQ (reference sequence). CDR3 size: 14 residues. V lost 5 bases, J lost 4 bases, and 13 bases lay in between. The CDR3 reads CASSVQKRADTQYF. The CDR3 bases are TGTGCCAGCAGCGTCCAAAAGAGGGCAGATACGCAGTATTTT.

The chain carries TRBV18 and TRBJ1-1, with D unclear. V was shortened by 2 bases and J by 8 bases, with 9 bases between the two germline ends. CDR1 and CDR2 from the germline V gene are KGHSH and LQKENI. The CDR3 runs to 12 residues. In DNA form, the CDR3 reads TGTGCCAGCTCACCAAGGTTACAGGAAGCTTTCTTT. It yields the protein CASSPRLQEAFF.

The genes are TRBV5-8 and TRBJ2-1; TRBD2 might be the D (6 bases). CDR1 is SGHTS and CDR2 is YDEGEE in the germline V gene. Trimming removed 0 bases from V and 5 bases from J, with 15 bases in between. CDR3 size: 16 residues. CDR3 residues: CASSLEGTGFHNEQFF. In DNA form, the CDR3 reads TGTGCCAGCAGCTTGGAGGGGACTGGATTTCACAATGAGCAGTTCTTC.

This chain links TRBV19 with TRBJ1-3; TRBD1 aligns across 11 bases. The V gene's germline CDR1 is LNHDA and CDR2 SQIVND (reference sequence). Germline trimming cut 7 bases from V and 7 bases from J; bases unmatched to any gene: 12. The length of the CDR3 is 16 residues. The CDR3 nucleotides are TGTGCCAGTAACACTTTGTTCCGGGACAGGGGGAACACCATATATTTT. Protein: CASNTLFRDRGNTIYF.

In its sample, this clone was seen a few times. The chain carries TRBV30 and TRBJ1-5, with D perhaps TRBD1 (6 bases). The CDR3 is 13 residues long. The germline V and J ends were trimmed by 5 bases and 4 bases, with 12 bases remaining between them. Germline V gene lookup returns CDR1 GTSNPN and CDR2 SVGIG (reference sequence). The CDR3 nucleotides read TGTGCCTGGGCACAGGGTGTTAATCAGCCCCAGCATTTT. Amino acids: CAWAQGVNQPQHF.

The V call is TRBV18, the J call TRBJ2-7; the D gene is possibly TRBD2 (7 bases). The CDR3 contains 16 residues. In germline, CDR1 is KGHSH, CDR2 LQKENI. The germline V and J ends were trimmed by 3 bases and 4 bases, with 19 bases remaining between them. The chain's CDR3 is CASSPFGAGALYEQYF. In nucleotides, the CDR3 is TGTGCCAGCTCACCGTTTGGGGCGGGGGCATTATACGAGCAGTACTTC.

The count of this clone is one. The chain is built from TRBV19 and TRBJ1-5; D call uncertain. The germline V gene has CDR1 LNHDA and CDR2 SQIVND (reference sequence). The CDR3 covers 13 residues. Trimming removed 0 bases from V and 4 bases from J, with 4 bases in between. The CDR3 reads CASSIERNQPQHF. The CDR3 nucleotides read TGTGCCAGTAGTATAGAACGGAATCAGCCCCAGCATTTT.

The rearrangement joins TRBV3-1 (or the pseudogene TRBV3-2) to TRBJ2-3, with D tentatively TRBD2 (7 bases). Trimming took 4 bases from V and 5 from J, leaving 19 bases between them. Germline loops: CDR1 LGHDT, CDR2 YNNKEL (reference sequence). The CDR3 loop spans 16 amino acids. This CDR3 is CASSPNRGGAVDTQYF. Here the CDR3 DNA reads TGTGCCAGCAGCCCAAACCGTGGGGGGGCGGTAGATACGCAGTATTTT.

The gene calls are TRBV11-2 and TRBJ1-5; D might be TRBD1 (5 bases). Germline CDR1 and CDR2: SGHAT and FQNNGV. Between the trimmed V and J ends, which lost 0 bases and 2 bases, there was a span of 14 bases. This CDR3 region has 17 residues. The CDR3 coding sequence is TGTGCCAGCAGCTTAGATCTGGCAGGGTCGGGCAATCAGCCCCAGCATTTT. Amino acid sequence: CASSLDLAGSGNQPQHF. The whole variable domain, filled in from reference TRBV11-2 and TRBJ1-5, reads EAGVAQSPRYKIIEKRQSVAFWCNPISGHATLYWYQQILGQGPKLLIQFQNNGVVDDSQLPKDRFSAERLKGVDSTLKIQPAKLEDSAVYLCASSLDLAGSGNQPQHFGDGTRLSIL.

This clone has more than one count but fewer than ten. J is TRBJ1-6 and V is TRBV6-1; 7 bases fit TRBD1. The CDR3 contains 16 residues. From germline, CDR1 is MNHNS and CDR2 SASEGT. After removal of 1 base from V and 8 bases from J, the junction contained 8 bases not matched to a gene. In DNA form, the CDR3 reads TGTGCCAGCAGTGAAGATCGCTGGCAGGGGGATTCACCCCTCCACTTT. This sequence encodes CASSEDRWQGDSPLHF.

The J gene is TRBJ1-5, the V gene TRBV4-1; D unclear. In germline, CDR1 is MGHRA, CDR2 YSYEKL. The CDR3 runs to 14 residues. The V end lost 3 bases, the J end lost 8 bases, and 14 bases lay between the germline ends. DNA of the CDR3: TGCGCCAGCAGCCAGGCCGCCGGGTGGGAGCCCCAGCATTTT. Translated, it gives CASSQAAGWEPQHF.

This clone was observed a single time. The chain combines TRBV19 with TRBJ1-6, with TRBD1 matching over 7 bases. Trimming at V came to 5 bases and at J to 6 bases, leaving 13 bases not matched to a gene. Germline values: CDR1 LNHDA, CDR2 SQIVND (reference sequence). The CDR3 runs 17 residues. The CDR3 loop reads CASSARQGSFGNSPLHF. The CDR3 DNA reads TGTGCCAGTAGTGCGAGACAGGGAAGTTTCGGTAATTCACCCCTCCACTTT.